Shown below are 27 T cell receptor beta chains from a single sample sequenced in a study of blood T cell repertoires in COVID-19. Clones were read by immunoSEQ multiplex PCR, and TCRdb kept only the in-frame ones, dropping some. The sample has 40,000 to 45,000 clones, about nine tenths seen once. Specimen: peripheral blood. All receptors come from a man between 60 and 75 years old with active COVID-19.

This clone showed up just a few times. CDR3 bases: TGTGCCAGCAGCCGCAGGACAGGGGGTATGGGCTACACCTTC. Protein product: CASSRRTGGMGYTF. V is TRBV5-8 and J is TRBJ1-2; 10 positions match TRBD1. Germline V CDR1 and CDR2: SGHTS, YDEGEE. The CDR3 totals 14 residues. Trimming at V came to 4 bases and at J to 8 bases, leaving 8 bases not matched to a gene.

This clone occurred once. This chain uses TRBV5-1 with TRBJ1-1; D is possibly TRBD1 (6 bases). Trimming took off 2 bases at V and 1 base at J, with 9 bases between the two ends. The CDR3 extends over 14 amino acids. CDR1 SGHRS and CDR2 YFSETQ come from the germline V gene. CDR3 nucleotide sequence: TGCGCCAGCAGCTTTCTGACAGGGAACACTGAAGCTTTCTTT. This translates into CASSFLTGNTEAFF.

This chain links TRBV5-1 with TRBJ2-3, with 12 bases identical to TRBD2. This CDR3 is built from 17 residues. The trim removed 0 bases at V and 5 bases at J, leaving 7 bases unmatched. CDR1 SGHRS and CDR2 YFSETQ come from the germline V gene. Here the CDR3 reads CASSLAYLAGGEDTQYF. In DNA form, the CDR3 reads TGCGCCAGCAGCTTGGCCTATCTAGCGGGAGGGGAAGATACGCAGTATTTT.

CDR3 residues: CAISDPTTAGYGYTF. The DNA for the CDR3 is TGTGCCATCAGTGACCCTACCACAGCGGGCTATGGCTACACCTTC. The chain carries TRBV10-3 and TRBJ1-2; D is ambiguous. Germline lookup yields CDR1 ENHRY and CDR2 SYGVKD. V gave up 3 bases and J gave up 4 bases, with 15 bases separating them. This CDR3 region has 15 residues.

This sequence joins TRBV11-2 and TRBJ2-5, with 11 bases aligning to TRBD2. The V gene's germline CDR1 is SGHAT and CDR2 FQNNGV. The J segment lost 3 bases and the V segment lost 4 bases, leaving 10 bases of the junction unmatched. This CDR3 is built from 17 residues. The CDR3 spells CASSSNPQLAGEETQYF. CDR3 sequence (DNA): TGTGCCAGCAGCTCCAACCCCCAACTAGCGGGGGAAGAGACCCAGTACTTC.

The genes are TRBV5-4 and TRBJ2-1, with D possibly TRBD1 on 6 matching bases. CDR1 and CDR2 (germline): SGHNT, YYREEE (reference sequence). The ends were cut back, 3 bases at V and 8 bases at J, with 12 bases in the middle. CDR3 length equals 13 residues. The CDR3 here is CASSSWGHDEQFF. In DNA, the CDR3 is TGTGCCAGCAGCTCGTGGGGACACGATGAGCAGTTCTTC.

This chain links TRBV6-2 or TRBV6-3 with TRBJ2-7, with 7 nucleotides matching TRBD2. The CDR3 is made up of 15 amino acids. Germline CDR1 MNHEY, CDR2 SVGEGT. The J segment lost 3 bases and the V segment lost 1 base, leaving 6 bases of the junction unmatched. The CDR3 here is CASSYFALANYEQYF. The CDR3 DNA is TGTGCCAGCAGTTACTTCGCACTAGCGAACTACGAGCAGTACTTC.

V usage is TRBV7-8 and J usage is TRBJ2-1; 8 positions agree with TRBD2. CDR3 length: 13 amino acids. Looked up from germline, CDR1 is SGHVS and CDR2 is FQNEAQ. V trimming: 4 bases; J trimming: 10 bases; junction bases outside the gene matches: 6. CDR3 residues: CASSSGLAWEQFF. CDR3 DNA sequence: TGTGCCAGCAGCTCCGGACTAGCATGGGAGCAGTTCTTC.

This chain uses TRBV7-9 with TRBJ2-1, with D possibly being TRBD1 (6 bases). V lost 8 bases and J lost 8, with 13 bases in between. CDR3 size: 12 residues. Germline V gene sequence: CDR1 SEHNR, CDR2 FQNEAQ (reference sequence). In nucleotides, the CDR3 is TGTGCCAGCCTCGGCAGGGGCGATGAGCAGTTCTTC. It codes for CASLGRGDEQFF. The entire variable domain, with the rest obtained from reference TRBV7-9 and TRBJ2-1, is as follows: DTGVSQNPRHKITKRGQNVTFRCDPISEHNRLYWYRQTLGQGPEFLTYFQNEAQLEKSRLLSDRFSAERPKGSFSTLEIQRTEQGDSAMYLCASLGRGDEQFFGPGTRLTVL.

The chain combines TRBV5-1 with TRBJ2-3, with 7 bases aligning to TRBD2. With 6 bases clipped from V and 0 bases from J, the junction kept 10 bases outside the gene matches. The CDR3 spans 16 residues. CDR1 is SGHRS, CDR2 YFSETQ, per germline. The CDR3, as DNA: TGCGCCAGCATAGGTAGCGGGTCGTCTAGCACAGATACGCAGTATTTT. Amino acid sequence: CASIGSGSSSTDTQYF.

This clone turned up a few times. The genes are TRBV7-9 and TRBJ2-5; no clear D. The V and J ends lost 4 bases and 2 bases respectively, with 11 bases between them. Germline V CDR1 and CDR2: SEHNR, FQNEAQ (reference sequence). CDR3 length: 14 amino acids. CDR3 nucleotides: TGTGCCAGCAGCTCCCCGACTGAGCAAGAGACCCAGTACTTC. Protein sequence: CASSSPTEQETQYF.

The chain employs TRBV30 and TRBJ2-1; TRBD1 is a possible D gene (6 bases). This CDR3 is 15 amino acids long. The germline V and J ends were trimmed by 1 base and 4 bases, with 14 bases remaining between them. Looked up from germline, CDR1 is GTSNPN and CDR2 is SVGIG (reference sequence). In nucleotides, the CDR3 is TGTGCCTGGAGTGCGCTAATCCAGGGGTACAATGAGCAGTTCTTC. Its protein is CAWSALIQGYNEQFF.

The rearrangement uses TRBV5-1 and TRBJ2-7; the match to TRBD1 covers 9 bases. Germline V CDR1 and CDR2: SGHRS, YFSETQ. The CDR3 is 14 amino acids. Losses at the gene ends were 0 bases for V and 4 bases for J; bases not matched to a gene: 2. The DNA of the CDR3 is TGCGCCAGCAGCTTGGCGGGACAGGGTTACGAGCAGTACTTC. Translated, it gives CASSLAGQGYEQYF. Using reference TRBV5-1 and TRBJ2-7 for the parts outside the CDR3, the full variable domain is KAGVTQTPRYLIKTRGQQVTLSCSPISGHRSVSWYQQTPGQGLQFLFEYFSETQRNKGNFPGRFSGRQFSNSRSEMNVSTLELGDSALYLCASSLAGQGYEQYFGPGTRLTVT.

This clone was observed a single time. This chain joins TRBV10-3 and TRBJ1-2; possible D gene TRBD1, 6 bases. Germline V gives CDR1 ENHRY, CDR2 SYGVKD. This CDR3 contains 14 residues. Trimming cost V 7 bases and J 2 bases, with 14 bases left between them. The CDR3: CAITEQGSNYGYTF. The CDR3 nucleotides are TGTGCCATCACCGAACAGGGATCGAACTATGGCTACACCTTC.

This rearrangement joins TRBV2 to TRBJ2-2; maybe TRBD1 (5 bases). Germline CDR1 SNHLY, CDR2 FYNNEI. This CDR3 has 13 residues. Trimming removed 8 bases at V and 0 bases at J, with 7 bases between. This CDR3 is CASADTNTGELFF. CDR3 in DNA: TGTGCCAGCGCGGACACGAACACCGGGGAGCTGTTTTTT.

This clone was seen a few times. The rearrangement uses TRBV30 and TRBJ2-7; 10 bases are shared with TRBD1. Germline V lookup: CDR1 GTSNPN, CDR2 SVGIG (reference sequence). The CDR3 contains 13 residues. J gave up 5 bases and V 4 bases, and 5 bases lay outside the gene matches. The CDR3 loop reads CAWKGTGAHEQYF. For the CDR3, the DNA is TGTGCCTGGAAAGGGACAGGGGCTCACGAGCAGTACTTC.

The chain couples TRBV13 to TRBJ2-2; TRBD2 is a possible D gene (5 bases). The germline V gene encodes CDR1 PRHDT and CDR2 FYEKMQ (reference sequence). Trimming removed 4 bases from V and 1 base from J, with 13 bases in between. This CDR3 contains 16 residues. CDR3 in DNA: TGTGCCAGCAGCTCCCTAGGTGAGGGGAACACCGGGGAGCTGTTTTTT. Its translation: CASSSLGEGNTGELFF.

CDR3 sequence reads: CASSGGSSNEKLFF. In DNA, the CDR3 is TGTGCCAGCAGCGGAGGGTCGAGTAATGAAAAACTGTTTTTT. This chain connects TRBV7-2 to TRBJ1-4, with D hard to call. The CDR3 consists of 14 residues. V shed 5 bases and J shed 4 bases, with 11 bases lying between them. Germline values: CDR1 SGHTA, CDR2 FQGNSA.

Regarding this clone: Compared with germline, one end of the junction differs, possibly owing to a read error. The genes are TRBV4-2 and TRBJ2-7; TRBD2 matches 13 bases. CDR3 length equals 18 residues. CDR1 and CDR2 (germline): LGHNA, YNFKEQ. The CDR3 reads CARSQGGGLAGFLYEQYF. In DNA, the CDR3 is TGTGCCCGCAGCCAAGGGGGGGGACTAGCGGGGTTTCTCTACGAGCAGTACTTC.

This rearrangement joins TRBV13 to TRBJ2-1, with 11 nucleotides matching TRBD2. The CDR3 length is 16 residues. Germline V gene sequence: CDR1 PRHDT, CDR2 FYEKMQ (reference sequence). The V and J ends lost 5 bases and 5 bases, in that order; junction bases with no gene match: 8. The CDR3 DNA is TGTGCCAGCAGCAACCCCGGGACTAGCGGAGACAATGAGCAGTTCTTC. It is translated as CASSNPGTSGDNEQFF.

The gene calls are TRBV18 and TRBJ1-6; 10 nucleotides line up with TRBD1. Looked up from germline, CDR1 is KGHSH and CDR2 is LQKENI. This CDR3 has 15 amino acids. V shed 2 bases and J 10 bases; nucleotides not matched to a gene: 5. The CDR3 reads CASSPFGTGDSPLHF. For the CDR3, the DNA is TGTGCCAGCTCACCATTTGGGACAGGGGACTCACCCCTCCACTTT.

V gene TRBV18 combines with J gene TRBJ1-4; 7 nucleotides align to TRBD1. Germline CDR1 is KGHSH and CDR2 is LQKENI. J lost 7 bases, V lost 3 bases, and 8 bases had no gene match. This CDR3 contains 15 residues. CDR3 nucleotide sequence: TGTGCCAGCTCACCGACTGAGGGGGCGGGTGAAAAACTGTTTTTT. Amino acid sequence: CASSPTEGAGEKLFF.

The CDR3 is CASSSGQGPYEQYF. CDR3 sequence (DNA): TGTGCCAGCAGTTCCGGACAGGGGCCCTACGAGCAGTACTTC. The gene calls are TRBV6-6 and TRBJ2-7; 9 bases are shared with TRBD1. J was trimmed by 2 bases and V by 4 bases; bases with no gene match: 3. There are 14 residues in the CDR3. From germline, CDR1 is MNHNY and CDR2 SVGAGI (reference sequence).

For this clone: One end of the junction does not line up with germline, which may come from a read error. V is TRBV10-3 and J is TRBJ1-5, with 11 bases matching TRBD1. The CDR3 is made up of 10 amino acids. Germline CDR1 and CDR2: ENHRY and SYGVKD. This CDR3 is CAIRDRGRRF. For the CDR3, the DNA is TGTGCCATCAGGGACAGGGGGCGTCGTTTT.

The CDR3 DNA follows: TGTGCCAGCAGTTTAAAAGGAGCGCGCACAGATACGCAGTATTTT. It yields the protein CASSLKGARTDTQYF. The chain carries TRBV6-5 and TRBJ2-3, with no clear D. CDR1 and CDR2 from the germline V gene are MNHEY and SVGAGI. This CDR3 is 15 amino acids long. V lost 4 bases and J lost 1, with 12 bases in between.

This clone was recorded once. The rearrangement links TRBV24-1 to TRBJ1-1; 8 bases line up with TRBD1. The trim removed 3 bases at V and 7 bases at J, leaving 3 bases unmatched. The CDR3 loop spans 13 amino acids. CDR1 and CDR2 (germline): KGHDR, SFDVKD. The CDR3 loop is CATSDTGTGEAFF. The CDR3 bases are TGTGCCACCAGTGATACCGGGACAGGTGAAGCTTTCTTT.

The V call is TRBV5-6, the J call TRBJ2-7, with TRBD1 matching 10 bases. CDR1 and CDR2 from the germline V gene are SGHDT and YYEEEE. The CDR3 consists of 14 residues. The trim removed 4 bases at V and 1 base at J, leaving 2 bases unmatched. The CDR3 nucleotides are TGTGCCAGCAGCGCGGACAGGGGGTCCTACGAGCAGTACTTC. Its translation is CASSADRGSYEQYF.